This T cell receptor beta chain was retrieved from a study of blood T cell repertoires in COVID-19. Study summary: There were acute and convalescent COVID-19 samples, and they came from the United States, Italy and Spain. PBMCs, B-cell-depleted T cells, or T cells provided the cDNA or gDNA that made up the material.

Researchers sorted participants into cohorts using their self-reported clinical history. The data were produced by immunoSEQ multiplex PCR, yet TCRdb's version contains in-frame clones alone and is incomplete. The data show about 270,000 clones, approximately 90% seen once. The trim removed 2 bases at V and 3 bases at J, leaving 6 bases unmatched. CDR1 and CDR2 from the germline V gene are SGHDN and FVKESK. The CDR3 sequence is 16 residues long. V gene TRBV14 combines with J gene TRBJ2-7; 11 positions agree with TRBD1. This clonotype originated in a middle-aged woman with acute COVID-19. Specimen: PBMCs or T cells enriched from blood (not recorded which). DNA for the CDR3: TGTGCCAGCAGCCAACGACCAGGGACAGGGGGCTACGAGCAGTACTTC. Translating gives CASSQRPGTGGYEQYF.